These 27 T cell receptor beta chains came from one sample sequenced in a study of T cells in Graves' hyperthyroidism and ophthalmopathy. It was RNA transcripts that yielded the amplified TCR beta CDR3 regions. Carried out on the TCR CDR3, a first-round RT-PCR used the HTBI primer set. TCRdb reanalysed the multiplex PCR reads using MiXCR and keeps one entry per CDR3 protein. Of about 350,000 distinct CDR3 sequences in the sample, approximately 13% were seen once. Sequenced input: blood. These receptors were collected from a woman aged 30 to 39 with Graves' hyperthyroidism.

This clonotype has a count of ten or more. Here the CDR3 DNA reads TGTGCCAGCAGCGTTCTAGCGGGAGGAGGCACCGGGGAGCTGTTTTTT. It encodes CASSVLAGGGTGELFF. The chain links TRBV7-2 to TRBJ2-2; the match to TRBD2 covers 11 bases. V was pared by 5 bases and J by 4 bases, with 6 bases of the junction left unmatched. Germline loops: CDR1 SGHTA, CDR2 FQGNSA. The CDR3 loop spans 16 amino acids.

This clonotype was seen ten or more times. V and J are TRBV6-1 and TRBJ2-1; D assignment may be TRBD1 or TRBD2 (5 bases each). The CDR3 is made up of 14 amino acids. The germline gives CDR1 MNHNS, CDR2 SASEGT. V dropped 7 bases and J dropped 3 bases, with 13 bases sitting between them. The CDR3 sequence is CASNRDGLYNEQFF. Here the CDR3 DNA reads TGTGCCAGCAACCGGGACGGTCTCTACAATGAGCAGTTCTTC.

The chain joins TRBV11-2 to TRBJ2-1; 8 bases match TRBD2. The V gene end was trimmed by 4 bases and the J gene end by 6 bases; junction bases not matched to a gene: 11. CDR1 is SGHAT and CDR2 is FQNNGV in the germline V gene. The CDR3 has 16 residues. CDR3 bases: TGTGCCAGCAGCTCCTTGTCCGGGACTAGGTCCAATGAGCAGTTCTTC. Protein product: CASSSLSGTRSNEQFF.

This clonotype occurred many times. The chain joins TRBV29-1 to TRBJ2-1; 8 bases fit TRBD2. Losses at the gene ends were 2 bases for V and 7 bases for J; bases not matched to a gene: 13. The CDR3 consists of 16 residues. Germline V gives CDR1 SQVTM, CDR2 ANQGSEA. The CDR3 reads CSVESVWREVENEQFF. CDR3 nucleotides: TGCAGCGTTGAATCGGTTTGGCGGGAGGTAGAGAATGAGCAGTTCTTC.

To note about this clonotype: This sequence may be a read error, since a much larger clone differs from it by one base. The V gene is TRBV20-1, the J gene TRBJ2-5; 7 bases match TRBD1. V shed 2 bases, J shed 7 bases, and the junction held 22 bases outside the gene matches. The CDR3 covers 18 residues. Germline V gene data show CDR1 as DFQATT and CDR2 as SNEGSKA (reference sequence). CDR3 residues: CSARQRGDRVLSSGTQYF. CDR3 bases: TGCAGTGCTAGACAGAGGGGTGACAGGGTTTTATCGAGTGGGACCCAGTACTTC.

Many counts were recorded for this clonotype. The genes are TRBV13 and TRBJ1-2, with D unresolved. The ends were cut back, 4 bases at V and 4 bases at J, with 10 bases in the middle. CDR1 and CDR2 from the germline V gene are PRHDT and FYEKMQ (reference sequence). CDR3 length equals 13 residues. Written as DNA, the CDR3 is TGTGCCAGCAGCTCCCGACGGATCTATGGCTACACCTTC. Translation: CASSSRRIYGYTF.

This clonotype showed up many times. The rearrangement joins TRBV11-3 to TRBJ2-4; tentatively, D is TRBD1 (5 bases). The V gene lost 1 base and the J gene lost 6 bases, with 10 bases spanning the gap. CDR1 is SGHNT and CDR2 is YENEEA in the germline V gene. The CDR3 contains 14 residues. Here the CDR3 DNA reads TGTGCCAGCAGCTTAGGGGATGGGGCAAACATTCAGTACTTC. Translation: CASSLGDGANIQYF.

The chain couples TRBV6-1 to TRBJ1-5; the D is unclear. V lost 3 bases and J 9 bases, leaving 9 bases between the germline ends. This CDR3 region has 12 residues. CDR1 and CDR2 (germline): MNHNS, SASEGT. Written as DNA, the CDR3 is TGTGCCAGCAGTGAGCCAGGTTGGCCCCAGCATTTT. It is translated as CASSEPGWPQHF.

This chain joins TRBV9 and TRBJ2-5; 10 nucleotides match TRBD2. Germline V CDR1 and CDR2: SGDLS, YYNGEE. CDR3 length: 15 amino acids. V lost 0 bases and J lost 7; bases outside the gene matches: 6. Here the CDR3 DNA reads TGTGCCAGCAGCGTAGACCCTAGCGGGAGCGGGACCCAGTACTTC. Its protein is CASSVDPSGSGTQYF.

This clonotype has only a few counts. This CDR3 reads CASSDRARGYTF. CDR3 nucleotides: TGTGCCAGCAGTGACAGGGCGAGGGGCTACACCTTC. The gene calls are TRBV2 and TRBJ1-2, with D perhaps matching TRBD1 (5 bases). The CDR3 loop spans 12 amino acids. Trimming removed 3 bases from V and 8 bases from J, with 10 bases in between. Germline V gene sequence: CDR1 SNHLY, CDR2 FYNNEI.

This clonotype has just a few counts. Compared with germline, one end of the junction differs, possibly owing to a read error. The rearrangement joins TRBV6-2 or TRBV6-3 to TRBJ2-1, with 12 bases lining up with TRBD2. This CDR3 region has 19 residues. Per the germline V gene, CDR1 is MNHEY and CDR2 is SVGEGT. DNA for the CDR3: TGTGCCTGCAGTTACCGCGGGCTAGCGGGAGGGCCGGGAGGCAATGAGCAGTTCTTC. This sequence encodes CACSYRGLAGGPGGNEQFF.

The V gene is TRBV20-1, the J gene TRBJ2-6; TRBD1 is a possible D gene (6 bases). V was shortened by 5 bases and J by 1 base, with 18 bases between the two germline ends. Per germline, CDR1 DFQATT and CDR2 SNEGSKA (reference sequence). CDR3 length: 17 amino acids. The CDR3 here is CSAQPGQDVSGANVLTF. CDR3 nucleotide sequence: TGCAGTGCTCAACCGGGACAAGATGTTTCTGGGGCCAACGTCCTGACTTTC.

This clonotype was recorded a few times. The V call is TRBV5-8, the J call TRBJ1-2; 7 bases map to TRBD1. After removal of 4 bases from V and 0 bases from J, the junction contained 9 bases not matched to a gene. The germline V gene encodes CDR1 SGHTS and CDR2 YDEGEE. The CDR3 is 16 residues long. The CDR3 DNA is TGTGCCAGCAGCCCCGACAGGGTAACGGCTAACTATGGCTACACCTTC. Encoded protein: CASSPDRVTANYGYTF.

This clonotype appeared many times. The DNA of the CDR3 is TGTGCCAGCAGTTTTCGGGGGGCTATAGGTGAAAAACTGTTTTTT. Protein: CASSFRGAIGEKLFF. The chain uses TRBV12-3 or TRBV12-4 and TRBJ1-4; D is possibly TRBD1 (6 bases). V lost 3 bases and J lost 7, with 15 bases in between. The CDR3 is made up of 15 amino acids.

This clonotype showed up many times. The chain joins TRBV2 to TRBJ2-3; 7 nucleotides align to TRBD2. CDR3 size: 16 residues. The J segment lost 0 bases and the V segment lost 2 bases, leaving 5 bases of the junction unmatched. Germline CDR1 SNHLY, CDR2 FYNNEI. The CDR3 spells CASSERRLASTDTQYF. DNA of the CDR3: TGTGCCAGCAGTGAAAGGAGACTAGCTAGCACAGATACGCAGTATTTT.

As for this clonotype: Mismatch with germline at one junction end may stem from a read error. The V gene is TRBV20-1, the J gene TRBJ1-2, with a possible D match to TRBD1 (5 bases). This CDR3 spans 14 amino acids. Germline assignment: CDR1 DFQATT and CDR2 SNEGSKA (reference sequence). CDR3 loop: CGAAGTEVLYGYTF. CDR3 nucleotide sequence: TGCGGTGCAGCCGGGACGGAGGTTCTTTATGGCTACACCTTC.

This clonotype showed up many times. The CDR3 DNA reads TGTGCCAGCAGTTTACAGTTCACTGAAGCTTTCTTT. It codes for CASSLQFTEAFF. V is TRBV12-3 or TRBV12-4 and J is TRBJ1-1, with no clear D. With 2 bases removed from V and 4 bases from J, the gap between germline ends came to 5 bases. This CDR3 is 12 amino acids long.

The V gene is TRBV29-1, the J gene TRBJ1-4, with 8 bases aligning to TRBD1. Germline V CDR1 and CDR2: SQVTM, ANQGSEA. The CDR3 consists of 14 residues. The J segment lost 6 bases and the V segment lost 6 bases, leaving 9 bases of the junction unmatched. Here the CDR3 DNA reads TGCAGCGTGTCTAACAGGGGGAAGGATGAAAAACTGTTTTTT. This encodes CSVSNRGKDEKLFF.

This clonotype was seen a handful of times. V is TRBV25-1 and J is TRBJ2-3; D uncertain. The CDR3 has 16 amino acids. Trimming shortened V by 2 bases and J by 6 bases, and 18 bases separated the two germline ends. Per germline, CDR1 MGHDK and CDR2 SYGVNS. CDR3 region: CASSEGEVPLGDTQYF. CDR3 nucleotide sequence: TGTGCCAGCAGTGAAGGAGAAGTCCCATTAGGGGATACGCAGTATTTT.

The sample holds a few counts of this clonotype. The chain combines TRBV18 with TRBJ2-7; the D gene is possibly TRBD2 (5 bases). CDR3 length: 13 amino acids. V shed 2 bases and J shed 2 bases, with 7 bases lying between them. CDR1 and CDR2 from the germline V gene are KGHSH and LQKENI. CDR3 sequence: CASSPEGPYEQYF. CDR3 bases: TGTGCCAGCTCACCAGAGGGTCCCTACGAGCAGTACTTC.

Comments on this clonotype: One base away lies a much larger clone, so this may be a sequencing read error. J is TRBJ2-7 and V is TRBV28, with a weak D call TRBD2 (7 bases). CDR1 and CDR2 (germline): MDHEN, SYDVKM. The ends were cut back, 2 bases at V and 4 bases at J, with 21 bases in the middle. CDR3 length: 17 amino acids. This chain's CDR3 is CASSLTSEGGALYEQYF. The DNA of the CDR3 is TGTGCCAGCAGTTTAACCTCAGAAGGGGGGGCTCTTTACGAGCAGTACTTC.

Comments on this clonotype: This could be a read error, since a much larger clone is one nucleotide away. V is TRBV12-3 or TRBV12-4 and J is TRBJ2-1; D is undetermined. The V end was cut by 3 bases, the J end by 1 base, with 7 bases between. This CDR3 contains 14 residues. The chain's CDR3 is CASSFRASYNEQFF. For the CDR3, the DNA is TGTGCCAGCAGTTTCCGTGCATCCTACAATGAGCAGTTCTTC.

This clonotype has a handful of counts. The chain links TRBV18 to TRBJ1-2; D possibly corresponds to TRBD1 (5 bases). The CDR3 runs 13 residues. Germline-derived CDR1 and CDR2 are KGHSH and LQKENI. Trimming took 3 bases from V and 4 from J, leaving 9 bases between them. The CDR3 loop reads CASSPGHGYGYTF. Here the CDR3 DNA reads TGTGCCAGCTCACCTGGACACGGCTATGGCTACACCTTC.

The table lists this clonotype with a few counts. The gene calls are TRBV29-1 and TRBJ2-7; no firm D call. V lost 4 bases and J lost 0, with 10 bases in between. Germline CDR1 and CDR2: SQVTM and ANQGSEA. CDR3 length: 13 residues. In nucleotides, the CDR3 is TGCAGCGTTGTTCAAATGAGCTCCTACGAGCAGTACTTC. It is translated as CSVVQMSSYEQYF.

This clonotype was observed a handful of times. The chain has TRBV3-1 and TRBJ2-7; 8 bases are shared with TRBD1. In germline, CDR1 is LGHDT, CDR2 YNNKEL (reference sequence). This CDR3 comprises 16 residues. Germline trimming cut 4 bases from V and 7 bases from J; bases unmatched to any gene: 15. CDR3 sequence (DNA): TGTGCCAGCAGCCTTTCGACAGGGGCCGGTGGCAAGGAGCAGTACTTC. It is translated as CASSLSTGAGGKEQYF.

The chain uses TRBV6-4 and TRBJ2-3, with a tentative D call TRBD2 (6 bases). Germline lookup yields CDR1 MRHNA and CDR2 SNTAGT. Trimming cost V 2 bases and J 1 base, with 13 bases left between them. This CDR3 has 16 residues. CDR3 sequence (DNA): TGTGCCAGCAGTGACGGTTCCAGGAGGGGCACAGATACGCAGTATTTT. Its protein is CASSDGSRRGTDTQYF.

At least ten counts were recorded for this clonotype. The genes are TRBV12-3 or TRBV12-4 and TRBJ2-5, with 10 bases identical to TRBD2. V shed 6 bases, J shed 1 base, and the junction held 11 bases outside the gene matches. The CDR3 sequence is 17 residues long. The CDR3 bases are TGTGCCAGCAGCCAACCCTCTAGCGGGAGCCTCCAAGAGACCCAGTACTTC. Amino acid sequence: CASSQPSSGSLQETQYF.